These 25 T cell receptor beta chains came from one sample sequenced in a study of blood T cells in healthy people across ages. The authors ran a second PCR of about 6 to 11 cycles using a sample-barcoded 5' primer and a J-beta primer mix. TCRdb fed the 5' RACE reads into MiXCR, producing one record per CDR3 protein. The data show about 1.5 million distinct CDR3 sequences, about 40% seen once. The specimen sequenced was blood. The receptors were sampled from a woman aged 18-29 years in good health.

The V call is TRBV30, the J call TRBJ1-6; 10 bases agree with TRBD1. The CDR3 runs to 17 residues. Germline V CDR1 and CDR2: GTSNPN, SVGIG (reference sequence). V shed 3 bases, J shed 9 bases, and the junction held 14 bases outside the gene matches. The CDR3 reads CAWRPTPGTGVSSPLHF. The CDR3 DNA reads as TGTGCCTGGAGGCCAACCCCGGGGACAGGGGTGAGTTCACCCCTCCACTTT. The whole variable domain, remainder taken from reference TRBV30 and TRBJ1-6, is SQTIHQWPATLVQPVGSPLSLECTVEGTSNPNLYWYRQAAGRGLQLLFYSVGIGQISSEVPQNLSASRPQDRQFILSSKKLLLSDSGFYLCAWRPTPGTGVSSPLHFGNGTRLTVT.

The chain joins TRBV4-1 to TRBJ2-1; TRBD2 aligns across 11 bases. CDR3 length equals 17 residues. Trimming took 0 bases from V and 9 from J; bases not matched to a gene: 10. Germline values: CDR1 MGHRA, CDR2 YSYEKL. The chain's CDR3 is CASSQEGTSGLKGEQFF. In DNA form, the CDR3 reads TGCGCCAGCAGCCAAGAAGGGACTAGCGGCCTAAAGGGTGAGCAGTTCTTC.

The gene calls are TRBV24-1 and TRBJ2-1; D tentatively reads TRBD1 or TRBD2 (7 bases each). The V end lost 3 bases, the J end lost 3 bases, and 17 bases lay between the germline ends. The CDR3 runs 17 residues. CDR1 and CDR2 from the germline V gene are KGHDR and SFDVKD. This chain's CDR3 is CATSDAGGDHSYNEQFF. The CDR3, as DNA: TGTGCCACCAGTGATGCAGGGGGGGACCACAGCTACAATGAGCAGTTCTTC.

V gene TRBV27 combines with J gene TRBJ1-1; 9 nucleotides line up with TRBD1. Germline assignment: CDR1 MNHEY and CDR2 SMNVEV (reference sequence). With V trimmed by 5 bases and J by 5 bases, 6 bases remained unmatched. The CDR3 loop spans 14 amino acids. CDR3 loop: CASSRTGVKTEAFF. The CDR3 bases are TGTGCCAGCAGTAGGACAGGGGTTAAGACTGAAGCTTTCTTT.

This rearrangement joins TRBV7-2 to TRBJ1-5, with 10 bases aligning to TRBD1. V lost 5 bases to trimming and J lost 1 base; unmatched junction nucleotides: 5. Germline loops: CDR1 SGHTA, CDR2 FQGNSA. The CDR3 extends over 16 amino acids. The chain's CDR3 is CASSLRDRGSNQPQHF. DNA for the CDR3: TGTGCCAGCAGCCTCCGGGACAGGGGAAGCAATCAGCCCCAGCATTTT.

This chain uses TRBV7-9 with TRBJ1-2; 8 positions match TRBD1. J lost 2 bases, V lost 5 bases, and 7 bases had no gene match. Germline V gene lookup returns CDR1 SEHNR and CDR2 FQNEAQ (reference sequence). CDR3 length equals 15 residues. The CDR3, as DNA: TGTGCCAGCAGCACAGGGACAGGTAGAAACTATGGCTACACCTTC. Its translation: CASSTGTGRNYGYTF. Based on the CDR3 plus reference TRBV7-9 and TRBJ1-2, the full variable domain is DTGVSQNPRHKITKRGQNVTFRCDPISEHNRLYWYRQTLGQGPEFLTYFQNEAQLEKSRLLSDRFSAERPKGSFSTLEIQRTEQGDSAMYLCASSTGTGRNYGYTFGSGTRLTVV.

There are a few counts of this clonotype. The rearrangement uses TRBV3-1 and TRBJ2-7; a weak D match, TRBD2 (6 bases). Trimming pared 4 bases from V and 4 bases from J, leaving 17 bases between. This CDR3 comprises 15 residues. Looked up from germline, CDR1 is LGHDT and CDR2 is YNNKEL (reference sequence). The CDR3 nucleotides read TGTGCCAGCAGCCCCCAGGCCGGGAGAGGTTACGAGCAGTACTTC. Translating it yields CASSPQAGRGYEQYF.

This chain connects TRBV12-3 or TRBV12-4 to TRBJ2-2; perhaps TRBD1 as D (5 bases). V lost 6 bases, J lost 4 bases, and 24 bases lay in between. The CDR3 consists of 18 residues. The CDR3 sequence is CASSDSYDLKDGTGELFF. The CDR3 DNA follows: TGTGCCAGCAGCGACAGCTACGATTTAAAGGACGGCACCGGGGAGCTGTTTTTT.

This chain joins TRBV5-1 and TRBJ2-1; 14 bases are shared with TRBD2. V was pared by 4 bases and J by 6 bases, with 6 bases of the junction left unmatched. There are 16 residues in the CDR3. From germline, CDR1 is SGHRS and CDR2 YFSETQ. The CDR3 coding sequence is TGCGCCAGCAGCCGGACCGGGACTAGCGGGGGCAATGAGCAGTTCTTC. Encoded protein: CASSRTGTSGGNEQFF. Variable domain in full (rest from reference TRBV5-1 and TRBJ2-1): KAGVTQTPRYLIKTRGQQVTLSCSPISGHRSVSWYQQTPGQGLQFLFEYFSETQRNKGNFPGRFSGRQFSNSRSEMNVSTLELGDSALYLCASSRTGTSGGNEQFFGPGTRLTVL.

This chain links TRBV20-1 with TRBJ2-2; weak D call: TRBD2 (5 bases). The germline V gene has CDR1 DFQATT and CDR2 SNEGSKA (reference sequence). CDR3 length: 15 amino acids. Trimming took off 5 bases at V and 2 bases at J, with 15 bases between the two ends. The CDR3, as DNA: TGCAGTGCTGATTCTGCCGGGGTCAACACCGGGGAGCTGTTTTTT. Its translation is CSADSAGVNTGELFF.

The chain recombines TRBV10-3 with TRBJ1-1; a possible D gene is TRBD1 (5 bases). Germline CDR1 reads ENHRY; CDR2 reads SYGVKD. This CDR3 contains 14 residues. With 4 bases removed from V and 4 bases from J, the gap between germline ends came to 13 bases. DNA of the CDR3: TGTGCCATCAGTGTGGGACCCCTGGGCACTGAAGCTTTCTTT. Amino acid sequence: CAISVGPLGTEAFF.

The V gene is TRBV7-2, the J gene TRBJ2-3, with TRBD1 matching 12 bases. Trimming cost V 4 bases and J 5 bases; bases outside gene matches: 7. This CDR3 spans 16 amino acids. Germline values: CDR1 SGHTA, CDR2 FQGNSA. CDR3 in amino acids: CASSSWDRGRGDTQYF. CDR3 coding DNA: TGTGCCAGCAGCTCATGGGACAGGGGGCGAGGAGATACGCAGTATTTT.

The chain links TRBV5-5 to TRBJ2-1; D not certain. V lost 0 bases, J lost 9 bases, and 16 bases lay in between. CDR1 and CDR2 from the germline V gene are SGHKS and YYEKEE (reference sequence). The CDR3 loop spans 15 amino acids. The CDR3 nucleotides are TGTGCCAGCAGCTTGGCAGACGGTAACTCGGGTGAGCAGTTCTTC. It codes for CASSLADGNSGEQFF. Variable domain in full (rest from reference TRBV5-5 and TRBJ2-1): DAGVTQSPTHLIKTRGQQVTLRCSPISGHKSVSWYQQVLGQGPQFIFQYYEKEERGRGNFPDRFSARQFPNYSSELNVNALLLGDSALYLCASSLADGNSGEQFFGPGTRLTVL.

The table lists this clonotype with many counts. This chain connects TRBV10-3 to TRBJ2-3; 8 bases are shared with TRBD2. Germline CDR1 is ENHRY and CDR2 is SYGVKD. The trim removed 10 bases at V and 8 bases at J, leaving 14 bases unmatched. The CDR3 loop spans 14 amino acids. The CDR3 DNA is TGTGCCACCGGGGGGGGAGATGTCATTGGTACGCAGTATTTT. Protein: CATGGGDVIGTQYF.

This chain links TRBV12-3 or TRBV12-4 with TRBJ2-1; 10 nucleotides match TRBD2. Trimming removed 7 bases from V and 6 bases from J; junction bases left unmatched: 9. This CDR3 spans 15 amino acids. The CDR3 region is CASIISGGPLNEQFF. CDR3 in DNA: TGTGCCAGCATCATTAGCGGGGGGCCCCTCAATGAGCAGTTCTTC.

This clonotype occurred a few times. J is TRBJ1-1 and V is TRBV28, with 8 bases that match TRBD1. This CDR3 region has 14 residues. V was pared by 5 bases and J by 6 bases, with 8 bases of the junction left unmatched. The germline CDR1 and CDR2 sequences are MDHEN and SYDVKM. CDR3 DNA sequence: TGTGCCAGCAGTCACGGACAGGGACTCCCTGAAGCTTTCTTT. Protein product: CASSHGQGLPEAFF.

This clonotype appeared once. This chain connects TRBV7-8 to TRBJ1-5; possibly TRBD1 for D (5 bases). V was shortened by 5 bases and J by 3 bases, with 17 bases between the two germline ends. There are 16 residues in the CDR3. Germline V gene sequence: CDR1 SGHVS, CDR2 FQNEAQ. CDR3 region: CASSITTVTVNQPQHF. The DNA of the CDR3 is TGTGCCAGCAGCATTACAACGGTGACAGTCAATCAGCCCCAGCATTTT.

The chain recombines TRBV18 with TRBJ1-2; TRBD1 aligns across 7 bases. This CDR3 region has 15 residues. Germline V gene lookup returns CDR1 KGHSH and CDR2 LQKENI. With 3 bases clipped from V and 1 base from J, the junction kept 5 bases outside the gene matches. The DNA of the CDR3 is TGTGCCAGCTCACCGTCCCAGGGGGTTAACTATGGCTACACCTTC. Translation: CASSPSQGVNYGYTF.

The chain is built from TRBV18 and TRBJ1-2, with D possibly matching TRBD1 (6 bases). Germline CDR1 is KGHSH and CDR2 is LQKENI. V was pared by 2 bases and J by 1 base, with 17 bases between. The CDR3 is 17 residues long. CDR3 sequence reads: CASSPSAGVRSNYGYTF. For the CDR3, the DNA is TGTGCCAGCTCACCATCCGCAGGGGTTAGGAGTAACTATGGCTACACCTTC.

The chain combines TRBV2 with TRBJ2-1; D call uncertain. The CDR3 is 17 residues long. With 2 bases removed from V and 0 bases from J, the gap between germline ends came to 14 bases. Germline CDR1 reads SNHLY; CDR2 reads FYNNEI. The CDR3 reads CASSERRITYSYNEQFF. The CDR3 nucleotides are TGTGCCAGCAGTGAACGACGTATCACCTACTCCTACAATGAGCAGTTCTTC.

This chain connects TRBV29-1 to TRBJ1-5; tentative D call: TRBD1 (5 bases). Germline CDR1 reads SQVTM; CDR2 reads ANQGSEA. The ends were cut back, 4 bases at V and 1 base at J, with 11 bases in the middle. This CDR3 has 14 residues. As DNA, the CDR3 is TGCAGCGTTGGGGACGGTGGGAGCAATCAGCCCCAGCATTTT. Translated: CSVGDGGSNQPQHF.

This clonotype has more than one count but fewer than ten. The chain combines TRBV12-3 or TRBV12-4 with TRBJ1-2, with a tentative D call TRBD1 (6 bases). V lost 7 bases to trimming and J lost 6 bases, with 15 bases between them. The CDR3 is made up of 13 amino acids. CDR3 loop: CASTESGDDGYTF. For the CDR3, the DNA is TGTGCCAGCACCGAATCAGGGGACGATGGCTACACCTTC.

The chain is built from TRBV28 and TRBJ2-3; possibly TRBD1 for D (6 bases). The V gene lost 5 bases and the J gene lost 2 bases, with 14 bases spanning the gap. The CDR3 totals 15 residues. Germline V lookup: CDR1 MDHEN, CDR2 SYDVKM. The CDR3 nucleotides read TGTGCCAGCAGTCTAAATGGACAGATCACAGATACGCAGTATTTT. Amino acids: CASSLNGQITDTQYF.

J is TRBJ2-6 and V is TRBV20-1; D uncertain. Per the germline V gene, CDR1 is DFQATT and CDR2 is SNEGSKA (reference sequence). The V gene lost 5 bases and the J gene lost 0 bases, with 8 bases spanning the gap. This CDR3 is built from 14 residues. The CDR3 DNA is TGCAGTGCTCAGGACCTCTCTGGGGCCAACGTCCTGACTTTC. Encoded protein: CSAQDLSGANVLTF.

V usage is TRBV18 and J usage is TRBJ1-5; D might be TRBD1 (5 bases). Germline lookup yields CDR1 KGHSH and CDR2 LQKENI. The CDR3 runs to 15 residues. Trimming stripped 6 bases from V and 7 bases from J, with 19 bases between. The CDR3 loop is CASSSPRGGGQPQHF. The CDR3 nucleotides read TGTGCCAGCTCGTCCCCGAGGGGTGGTGGACAGCCCCAGCATTTT.